The sequence of this T cell receptor beta chain was determined in a study of early T cells in non-severe SARS-CoV-2 infection. The wider study: Alpha and beta chains were unpaired, from unsorted whole-blood bulk RNA.

Unique molecular identifiers tagged individual cDNA molecules. TCRdb called the 5' RACE reads again in MiXCR, with one record for every CDR3 protein. The table shows under 85,000 distinct CDR3 sequences, with 13% occurring only once. This clonotype appeared many times. Sequenced input: whole blood. This clonotype was obtained from an adult who was a healthcare worker with PCR-confirmed SARS-CoV-2 infection or an uninfected control (not recorded which).

This CDR3 reads CASSFNQLETQYF. In nucleotides, the CDR3 is TGTGCCAGCAGCTTTAACCAGTTAGAGACCCAGTACTTC. The chain has TRBV7-2 and TRBJ2-5; D unclear. This CDR3 comprises 13 residues. Germline loops: CDR1 SGHTA, CDR2 FQGNSA. The V end lost 3 bases, the J end lost 4 bases, and 9 bases lay between the germline ends.